Presented here are 20 T cell receptor beta chains from one specimen sequenced in a study of shared clonotypes between healthy human individuals. Sequenced by immunoSEQ multiplex PCR; TCRdb stores in-frame clones only, minus some. This table has about 1 million clones, roughly 70% appearing once. The specimen sequenced was memory CD4+ T cells sorted from blood. As to subset: CD45RA-negative fraction. The receptors originated from a man in his late teens or twenties in good health.

This clone was seen a handful of times. The same CDR3 can be traced to other DNA sequences in this sample. The gene calls are TRBV30 and TRBJ1-1; TRBD1 might be the D (5 bases). V was clipped by 1 base and J by 7 bases, with 10 bases between them. Germline V CDR1 and CDR2: GTSNPN, SVGIG (reference sequence). This CDR3 spans 12 amino acids. DNA for the CDR3: TGTGCCTGGAGTGGGGGGAGGGGTGAAGCTTTCTTT. The encoded protein is CAWSGGRGEAFF.

The chain employs TRBV19 and TRBJ1-5; TRBD1 might be the D (5 bases). From germline, CDR1 is LNHDA and CDR2 SQIVND (reference sequence). V lost 0 bases and J lost 7, with 13 bases in between. This CDR3 comprises 15 residues. CDR3: CASSIEEGRGQPQHF. CDR3 coding DNA: TGTGCCAGTAGTATAGAGGAGGGGCGCGGACAGCCCCAGCATTTT.

This clone was seen a single time. The rearrangement links TRBV10-3 to TRBJ1-2; tentatively, D is TRBD1 (5 bases). Germline CDR1 reads ENHRY; CDR2 reads SYGVKD. V was clipped by 5 bases and J by 8 bases, with 12 bases between them. The CDR3 totals 12 residues. The CDR3 region is CAISYSGDGYTF. The CDR3 bases are TGTGCCATCAGTTATTCGGGGGACGGCTACACCTTC.

The chain couples TRBV7-8 to TRBJ1-1; D not resolved. V gave up 5 bases and J gave up 8 bases, with 9 bases separating them. Germline CDR1 SGHVS, CDR2 FQNEAQ. The CDR3 is 11 residues long. As DNA, the CDR3 is TGTGCCAGCAGCGCCGCCGGGGAAGCTTTCTTT. Protein: CASSAAGEAFF.

The chain couples TRBV5-6 to TRBJ1-6; TRBD1 agrees at 9 bases. This CDR3 is built from 14 residues. The trim removed 5 bases at V and 6 bases at J, leaving 3 bases unmatched. Germline V gene lookup returns CDR1 SGHDT and CDR2 YYEEEE. CDR3 sequence reads: CASRRGQGNSPLHF. The CDR3 DNA is TGTGCCAGCAGGCGGGGACAGGGTAATTCACCCCTCCACTTT.

The chain joins TRBV7-2 to TRBJ1-5; D is undetermined. The CDR3 extends over 15 amino acids. CDR1 is SGHTA and CDR2 is FQGNSA in the germline V gene. V was cut by 3 bases and J by 2 bases, with 11 bases left in between. The CDR3 reads CASSFSSFGNQPQHF. CDR3 coding DNA: TGTGCCAGCAGCTTCTCCTCCTTCGGCAATCAGCCCCAGCATTTT.

V gene TRBV28 combines with J gene TRBJ2-5; TRBD1 might be the D (6 bases). CDR3 length: 15 residues. V lost 2 bases, J lost 1 base, and 11 bases lay in between. CDR1 MDHEN and CDR2 SYDVKM come from the germline V gene. CDR3 region: CASSLGGRAQETQYF. CDR3 coding DNA: TGTGCCAGCAGTTTAGGGGGCAGGGCCCAAGAGACCCAGTACTTC. The entire variable domain, with the rest obtained from reference TRBV28 and TRBJ2-5, is as follows: DVKVTQSSRYLVKRTGEKVFLECVQDMDHENMFWYRQDPGLGLRLIYFSYDVKMKEKGDIPEGYSVSREKKERFSLILESASTNQTSMYLCASSLGGRAQETQYFGPGTRLLVL.

This clone was recorded a few times. Other DNA variants within this sample encode the same CDR3. J is TRBJ1-3 and V is TRBV4-1, with D unresolved. With 0 bases removed from V and 4 bases from J, the gap between germline ends came to 4 bases. The germline CDR1 and CDR2 sequences are MGHRA and YSYEKL. The CDR3 is 13 residues long. The chain's CDR3 is CASSQDRGNTIYF. CDR3 sequence (DNA): TGCGCCAGCAGCCAAGATCGGGGAAACACCATATATTTT.

The gene calls are TRBV12-2 and TRBJ2-3. TRBV12-2 is reported as a pseudogene. This CDR3 region has 16 residues. The CDR3 nucleotides read TGTGCAAGTCGCTTAGAGGTCCAACGGGGGCCAGATACGCAGTATTTT. It codes for CASRLEVQRGPDTQYF.

The V gene is TRBV28, the J gene TRBJ2-3; 7 bases are shared with TRBD1. The CDR3 totals 15 residues. Trimming removed 5 bases from V and 1 base from J; junction bases left unmatched: 6. CDR1 is MDHEN, CDR2 SYDVKM, per germline. CDR3 in DNA: TGTGCCAGCAGTACCCCCGGGACAGGCACAGATACGCAGTATTTT. Translating gives CASSTPGTGTDTQYF.

The CDR3 here is CASSPGQGGTGELFF. In DNA form, the CDR3 reads TGTGCCAGCAGCCCCGGACAGGGAGGGACCGGGGAGCTGTTTTTT. The chain has TRBV6-6 and TRBJ2-2; a possible D gene is TRBD1 (8 bases). The germline V gene encodes CDR1 MNHNY and CDR2 SVGAGI (reference sequence). The CDR3 runs to 15 residues. V lost 6 bases to trimming and J lost 5 bases, with 16 bases between them.

The chain carries TRBV28 and TRBJ1-2, with D possibly TRBD1 on 6 matching bases. Germline V gene data show CDR1 as MDHEN and CDR2 as SYDVKM. Trimming shortened V by 4 bases and J by 12 bases, and 18 bases separated the two germline ends. This CDR3 contains 13 residues. CDR3 nucleotide sequence: TGTGCCAGCAGTTCAACAGGGTTTAAGGTCAACACCTTC. Translating gives CASSSTGFKVNTF.

At least ten counts were recorded for this clone. V gene TRBV5-5 combines with J gene TRBJ1-6; D may be TRBD1 (5 bases). V was shortened by 0 bases and J by 5 bases, with 9 bases between the two germline ends. CDR1 and CDR2 from the germline V gene are SGHKS and YYEKEE (reference sequence). The CDR3 loop spans 15 amino acids. As DNA, the CDR3 is TGTGCCAGCAGCTTGGCCGGGACTGATAATTCACCCCTCCACTTT. This translates into CASSLAGTDNSPLHF.

Notes on this clone: The sample carries other DNA sequences with the same CDR3. J is TRBJ1-1 and V is TRBV9; D is perhaps TRBD1 (5 bases). Germline V lookup: CDR1 SGDLS, CDR2 YYNGEE. The CDR3 is made up of 13 amino acids. Deletions cut 3 bases from V and 5 bases from J, with 11 bases between. CDR3 loop: CASSAGGGTEAFF. CDR3 DNA: TGTGCCAGCAGCGCCGGTGGGGGGACTGAAGCTTTCTTT.

J is TRBJ2-5 and V is TRBV15, with 8 positions matching TRBD2. The CDR3 consists of 15 residues. V lost 0 bases to trimming and J lost 7 bases; unmatched junction nucleotides: 7. Germline V gene data show CDR1 as LNHNV and CDR2 as YYDKDF (reference sequence). CDR3 sequence: CATSRDRGGGGTQYF. Written as DNA, the CDR3 is TGTGCCACCAGCAGAGATCGGGGGGGAGGAGGGACCCAGTACTTC.

The chain carries TRBV5-5 and TRBJ2-7; D tentatively fits TRBD1 or TRBD2 (5 bases each). V dropped 1 base and J dropped 4 bases, with 9 bases sitting between them. The CDR3 has 13 amino acids. CDR1 and CDR2 from the germline V gene are SGHKS and YYEKEE (reference sequence). The CDR3 loop reads CASSLSWGYEQYF. As DNA, the CDR3 is TGTGCCAGCAGCTTGTCGTGGGGGTACGAGCAGTACTTC.

The V call is TRBV29-1, the J call TRBJ1-2, with a possible D match to TRBD1 (5 bases). The CDR3 totals 12 residues. V dropped 4 bases and J dropped 8 bases, with 14 bases sitting between them. The V gene's germline CDR1 is SQVTM and CDR2 ANQGSEA. CDR3 DNA sequence: TGCAGCGTTGGGAGTCCGGGGGTAGGCTACACCTTC. It yields the protein CSVGSPGVGYTF. The variable domain in full, completed from reference TRBV29-1 and TRBJ1-2, reads SAVISQKPSRDICQRGTSLTIQCQVDSQVTMMFWYRQQPGQSLTLIATANQGSEATYESGFVIDKFPISRPNLTFSTLTVSNMSPEDSSIYLCSVGSPGVGYTFGSGTRLTVV.

The gene calls are TRBV29-1 and TRBJ2-1; 7 nucleotides align to TRBD1. J gave up 5 bases and V 6 bases, and 7 bases lay outside the gene matches. Germline V gene lookup returns CDR1 SQVTM and CDR2 ANQGSEA. This CDR3 region has 13 residues. CDR3 sequence reads: CSVIEGANNEQFF. DNA of the CDR3: TGCAGCGTCATAGAGGGGGCTAACAATGAGCAGTTCTTC.

This CDR3 is CASSLAPGSRTEAFF. In DNA, the CDR3 is TGTGCCAGCAGCTTAGCACCAGGGAGTCGTACTGAAGCTTTCTTT. V usage is TRBV7-6 and J usage is TRBJ1-1, with a tentative D call TRBD1 (5 bases). Trimming took off 0 bases at V and 5 bases at J, with 13 bases between the two ends. There are 15 residues in the CDR3. CDR1 and CDR2 (germline): SGHVS, FNYEAQ. Looking up the rest from reference TRBV7-6 and TRBJ1-1 gives the full variable domain: GAGVSQSPRYKVTKRGQDVALRCDPISGHVSLYWYRQALGQGPEFLTYFNYEAQQDKSGLPNDRFSAERPEGSISTLTIQRTEQRDSAMYRCASSLAPGSRTEAFFGQGTRLTVV.

The chain carries TRBV4-1 and TRBJ2-7; 10 bases line up with TRBD1. The J segment lost 5 bases and the V segment lost 1 base, leaving 8 bases of the junction unmatched. The CDR3 contains 16 residues. CDR1 and CDR2 (germline): MGHRA, YSYEKL. DNA of the CDR3: TGCGCCAGCAGCCAAGCGCCGGGACAGGGGTTGCACGAGCAGTACTTC. Translating it yields CASSQAPGQGLHEQYF.